The 32 T cell receptor beta chains presented below share a single source sample, sequenced in a study of T-cell reconstitution after alpha-beta-depleted transplantation in children. Unique molecular identifiers were incorporated during preparation of the TCRbeta library. TCRdb independently ran MiXCR on the PCR reads; one entry per CDR3 protein. The sample lists fewer than 250,000 distinct CDR3 sequences; approximately 15% were seen once. Sequenced here: PBMCs, mostly from graft donor cells, sampled 360 days after TCRalphabeta/CD19-depleted stem cell transplant. These receptors all stem from a male patient between 2 and 10 years old who had a stem cell transplant for acute lymphoblastic leukemia, so the T cells may come from the graft donor.

This clonotype was detected a few times. The CDR3 protein is CASSERTEYTEAFF. CDR3 coding DNA: TGTGCCAGCAGCGAAAGGACAGAATACACTGAAGCTTTCTTT. This chain connects TRBV11-2 to TRBJ1-1, with a weak D call TRBD1 (6 bases). The germline V gene encodes CDR1 SGHAT and CDR2 FQNNGV. The CDR3 extends over 14 amino acids. V was shortened by 5 bases and J by 3 bases, with 13 bases between the two germline ends. Looking up the rest from reference TRBV11-2 and TRBJ1-1 gives the full variable domain: EAGVAQSPRYKIIEKRQSVAFWCNPISGHATLYWYQQILGQGPKLLIQFQNNGVVDDSQLPKDRFSAERLKGVDSTLKIQPAKLEDSAVYLCASSERTEYTEAFFGQGTRLTVV.

This chain links TRBV4-1 with TRBJ2-7; no clear D. This CDR3 has 16 amino acids. Germline-derived CDR1 and CDR2 are MGHRA and YSYEKL. The ends were cut back, 0 bases at V and 1 base at J, with 13 bases in the middle. DNA for the CDR3: TGCGCCAGCAGCCAAGAAGGTTTCCAGGCTTCCTACGAGCAGTACTTC. As protein: CASSQEGFQASYEQYF.

The chain recombines TRBV10-3 with TRBJ2-1, with D perhaps matching TRBD2 (5 bases). CDR3 size: 13 residues. V dropped 0 bases and J dropped 10 bases, with 10 bases sitting between them. Germline V gene sequence: CDR1 ENHRY, CDR2 SYGVKD. The CDR3 coding sequence is TGTGCCATCAGTGAGTCTGGGCGGGCCGAGCAGTTCTTC. It is translated as CAISESGRAEQFF.

This clonotype was counted a few times. The chain carries TRBV20-1 and TRBJ2-2; D is undetermined. With 0 bases removed from V and 6 bases from J, the gap between germline ends came to 11 bases. The CDR3 sequence is 14 residues long. Looked up from germline, CDR1 is DFQATT and CDR2 is SNEGSKA (reference sequence). CDR3 DNA: TGCAGTGCTAGAGATCGTTCGGTATCCGGGGAGCTGTTTTTT. Its translation: CSARDRSVSGELFF.

The genes are TRBV12-3 or TRBV12-4 and TRBJ2-6; 7 positions agree with TRBD2. J was trimmed by 2 bases and V by 1 base; bases with no gene match: 2. CDR3 length: 16 amino acids. The CDR3 bases are TGTGCCAGCAGTTTAGGTCGGGGGGCTGGGGCCAACGTCCTGACTTTC. Translated: CASSLGRGAGANVLTF.

The genes are TRBV6-5 and TRBJ2-5; 8 positions match TRBD2. Germline V gives CDR1 MNHEY, CDR2 SVGAGI. The trim removed 2 bases at V and 4 bases at J, leaving 12 bases unmatched. This CDR3 is 17 amino acids long. CDR3 sequence: CASSYGTGGLGRETQYF. The CDR3 bases are TGTGCCAGCAGTTACGGCACGGGAGGGTTGGGGCGAGAGACCCAGTACTTC.

This clonotype has just a few counts. The chain joins TRBV5-1 to TRBJ1-1, with D possibly matching TRBD1 (5 bases). Looked up from germline, CDR1 is SGHRS and CDR2 is YFSETQ. The CDR3 consists of 13 residues. Deletions cut 4 bases from V and 6 bases from J, with 13 bases between. In DNA, the CDR3 is TGCGCCAGCAGCGGGAACCTGGGGCCTGAAGCTTTCTTT. Its protein product is CASSGNLGPEAFF.

In its sample, this clonotype was seen many times. The CDR3 region is CASSEGQPTDTQYF. The CDR3 DNA follows: TGTGCCAGCAGTGAGGGACAGCCCACAGATACGCAGTATTTT. This sequence joins TRBV25-1 and TRBJ2-3, with 7 bases fitting TRBD1. Trimming cost V 3 bases and J 2 bases; bases outside gene matches: 2. Looked up from germline, CDR1 is MGHDK and CDR2 is SYGVNS. This CDR3 spans 14 amino acids.

This rearrangement joins TRBV29-1 to TRBJ1-1; 8 bases align to TRBD1. There are 13 residues in the CDR3. V was clipped by 4 bases and J by 5 bases; unmatched bases: 6. Per the germline V gene, CDR1 is SQVTM and CDR2 is ANQGSEA. CDR3 DNA sequence: TGCAGCGTTGTAAACAGGGGGGGGACTGAAGCTTTCTTT. Translated, it gives CSVVNRGGTEAFF.

In its sample, this clonotype was seen a few times. The chain employs TRBV27 and TRBJ2-7; 10 nucleotides agree with TRBD1. Trimming at V came to 8 bases and at J to 4 bases, leaving 8 bases not matched to a gene. Looked up from germline, CDR1 is MNHEY and CDR2 is SMNVEV (reference sequence). This CDR3 is built from 14 residues. The CDR3 loop reads CASSRDRGRYEQYF. DNA of the CDR3: TGTGCCAGCTCCCGGGACAGGGGCCGTTACGAGCAGTACTTC.

The V call is TRBV5-6, the J call TRBJ1-6, with 11 bases matching TRBD1. V lost 4 bases to trimming and J lost 8 bases; unmatched junction nucleotides: 5. Looked up from germline, CDR1 is SGHDT and CDR2 is YYEEEE. The CDR3 covers 15 residues. The CDR3 sequence is CASSPDRGRDSPLHF. The CDR3, as DNA: TGTGCCAGCAGCCCGGACAGGGGGCGTGATTCACCCCTCCACTTT.

This chain joins TRBV29-1 and TRBJ2-1, with 11 bases aligning to TRBD2. Germline assignment: CDR1 SQVTM and CDR2 ANQGSEA. V dropped 5 bases and J dropped 9; count of bases not matched to a gene: 9. The CDR3 totals 14 residues. CDR3 DNA: TGCAGCGTTTTGCTAGCGGGGGGCCCTACTGAGCAGTTCTTC. Encoded protein: CSVLLAGGPTEQFF.

The rearrangement uses TRBV18 and TRBJ1-5; D unclear. With 2 bases removed from V and 5 bases from J, the gap between germline ends came to 7 bases. CDR3 length: 13 residues. CDR1 and CDR2 from the germline V gene are KGHSH and LQKENI. The CDR3 loop reads CASSPSRDQPQHF. The CDR3 DNA follows: TGTGCCAGCTCACCATCGCGGGATCAGCCCCAGCATTTT.

This clonotype was detected a few times. The J gene is TRBJ1-3, the V gene TRBV13; D is undetermined. The V end lost 1 base, the J end lost 8 bases, and 6 bases lay between the germline ends. The CDR3 length is 12 residues. From germline, CDR1 is PRHDT and CDR2 FYEKMQ (reference sequence). The CDR3 loop is CASSLVPYTIYF. The CDR3, as DNA: TGTGCCAGCAGCTTAGTTCCTTACACCATATATTTT.

The table lists this clonotype with a few counts. The rearrangement links TRBV13 to TRBJ1-5, with D possibly being TRBD1 (6 bases). V lost 5 bases and J 7 bases, leaving 15 bases between the germline ends. Germline V gene data show CDR1 as PRHDT and CDR2 as FYEKMQ (reference sequence). The CDR3 totals 14 residues. The CDR3 DNA reads TGTGCCAGCAGCACCGGACGTAGGGGGCAGCCCCAGCATTTT. Translating it yields CASSTGRRGQPQHF.

The chain has TRBV5-1 and TRBJ2-5, with TRBD2 identical over 9 bases. CDR3 length: 16 amino acids. Trimming removed 4 bases from V and 2 bases from J; junction bases left unmatched: 9. CDR1 SGHRS and CDR2 YFSETQ come from the germline V gene. The DNA of the CDR3 is TGCGCCAGCAGCATTAGCGGGGGAACCACTCAAGAGACCCAGTACTTC. Translating it yields CASSISGGTTQETQYF.

This chain links TRBV11-2 with TRBJ2-7, with TRBD1 matching over 8 bases. The CDR3 is 15 amino acids. Per the germline V gene, CDR1 is SGHAT and CDR2 is FQNNGV. J was trimmed by 2 bases and V by 4 bases; bases with no gene match: 7. The CDR3 DNA reads TGTGCCAGCAGCTCCGTCCGGGACAGGCCCTACGAGCAGTACTTC. Its protein is CASSSVRDRPYEQYF.

This clonotype was picked up many times. The chain combines TRBV28 with TRBJ2-7; perhaps TRBD1 as D (5 bases). The germline gives CDR1 MDHEN, CDR2 SYDVKM. The CDR3 runs 13 residues. Trimming shortened V by 5 bases and J by 3 bases, and 11 bases separated the two germline ends. CDR3 nucleotide sequence: TGTGCCAGCAGTCGGACACTCATCTACGAGCAGTACTTC. Translation gives CASSRTLIYEQYF.

V and J are TRBV5-1 and TRBJ2-5; tentative D call: TRBD2 (5 bases). Germline loops: CDR1 SGHRS, CDR2 YFSETQ. V lost 0 bases and J 5 bases, leaving 14 bases between the germline ends. The CDR3 is 15 amino acids. CDR3 loop: CASSLAGSPGETQYF. In DNA form, the CDR3 reads TGCGCCAGCAGCTTGGCTGGTTCCCCGGGGGAGACCCAGTACTTC.

The chain employs TRBV7-3 and TRBJ1-3, with 12 bases identical to TRBD1. The CDR3 totals 14 residues. The germline CDR1 and CDR2 sequences are SGHTA and FQGTGA. Trimming took 5 bases from V and 6 from J; bases not matched to a gene: 2. The CDR3 loop reads CASSTGQGANTIYF. DNA for the CDR3: TGTGCCAGCAGCACGGGACAGGGGGCAAACACCATATATTTT.

This chain joins TRBV5-5 and TRBJ1-1; D not resolved. Deletions cut 4 bases from V and 6 bases from J, with 13 bases between. The CDR3 loop spans 13 amino acids. Germline V gene data show CDR1 as SGHKS and CDR2 as YYEKEE (reference sequence). CDR3 protein: CASSLVRNSEAFF. The CDR3, as DNA: TGTGCCAGCAGCCTTGTTAGGAATTCTGAAGCTTTCTTT.

This clonotype showed up just a few times. The chain uses TRBV20-1 and TRBJ2-7, with 10 bases lining up with TRBD2. CDR1 is DFQATT and CDR2 is SNEGSKA in the germline V gene (reference sequence). V lost 3 bases to trimming and J lost 3 bases; unmatched junction nucleotides: 8. The CDR3 has 15 residues. CDR3 region: CSASSPLAGVYEQYF. The CDR3 DNA follows: TGCAGTGCTAGTAGTCCCCTAGCGGGGGTCTACGAGCAGTACTTC.

A few counts support this clonotype. The rearrangement links TRBV5-1 to TRBJ1-1; no reliable D call. Per germline, CDR1 SGHRS and CDR2 YFSETQ. The length of the CDR3 is 14 residues. V was shortened by 1 base and J by 3 bases, with 10 bases between the two germline ends. CDR3 coding DNA: TGCGCCAGCAGCTTGATGGACCCCGACACTGAAGCTTTCTTT. Translating it yields CASSLMDPDTEAFF.

This clonotype was detected only a few times. The chain is built from TRBV5-5 and TRBJ2-2; 9 positions agree with TRBD1. V trimming: 1 base; J trimming: 5 bases; junction bases outside the gene matches: 3. The CDR3 is 15 amino acids. CDR1 is SGHKS, CDR2 YYEKEE, per germline (reference sequence). The DNA for the CDR3 is TGTGCCAGCAGCTTGTGGGACAGGGAGACCGGGGAGCTGTTTTTT. Its protein is CASSLWDRETGELFF.

This clonotype was detected a few times. The rearrangement uses TRBV5-1 and TRBJ2-1; 9 positions match TRBD1. In germline, CDR1 is SGHRS, CDR2 YFSETQ. V trimming: 0 bases; J trimming: 10 bases; junction bases outside the gene matches: 5. This CDR3 is built from 14 residues. The CDR3 sequence: CASSLDRGRREQFF. The CDR3 nucleotides read TGCGCCAGCAGCTTGGACAGGGGGCGCAGGGAGCAGTTCTTC.

In this sample, this clonotype turned up once. The chain joins TRBV11-2 to TRBJ2-7; D uncertain. The length of the CDR3 is 13 residues. Germline CDR1 SGHAT, CDR2 FQNNGV. The V end was cut by 1 base, the J end by 3 bases, with 7 bases between. This chain's CDR3 is CASSLVLSYEQYF. As DNA, the CDR3 is TGTGCCAGCAGCTTAGTTCTGAGCTACGAGCAGTACTTC.

Many counts were recorded for this clonotype. This chain connects TRBV6-5 to TRBJ1-1; D is unresolved. Germline loops: CDR1 MNHEY, CDR2 SVGAGI. This CDR3 is built from 12 residues. The ends were cut back, 7 bases at V and 4 bases at J, with 10 bases in the middle. CDR3 nucleotide sequence: TGTGCCAGCACCAAGGGCAGCACTGAAGCTTTCTTT. This encodes CASTKGSTEAFF.

This clonotype was recorded many times. This chain connects TRBV5-1 to TRBJ1-4; TRBD1 aligns across 9 bases. J lost 8 bases, V lost 3 bases, and 5 bases had no gene match. The CDR3 covers 14 residues. The germline gives CDR1 SGHRS, CDR2 YFSETQ. In DNA form, the CDR3 reads TGCGCCAGCAGCTCCGGGACAGGGCGAGAAAAACTGTTTTTT. It is translated as CASSSGTGREKLFF. The full variable domain, rest sourced from reference TRBV5-1 and TRBJ1-4, is KAGVTQTPRYLIKTRGQQVTLSCSPISGHRSVSWYQQTPGQGLQFLFEYFSETQRNKGNFPGRFSGRQFSNSRSEMNVSTLELGDSALYLCASSSGTGREKLFFGSGTQLSVL.

The rearrangement links TRBV7-9 to TRBJ2-3; maybe TRBD2 (6 bases). The CDR3 covers 13 residues. Germline V lookup: CDR1 SEHNR, CDR2 FQNEAQ (reference sequence). The V gene lost 5 bases and the J gene lost 0 bases, with 6 bases spanning the gap. The chain's CDR3 is CASSRGSTDTQYF. The CDR3 DNA follows: TGTGCCAGCAGCCGGGGGAGCACAGATACGCAGTATTTT.

This clonotype has at least ten counts. The chain has TRBV12-3 or TRBV12-4 and TRBJ2-1, with 10 positions matching TRBD1. The CDR3 runs 17 residues. V was pared by 6 bases and J by 4 bases, with 12 bases of the junction left unmatched. The CDR3, as DNA: TGTGCCAGCAGCCGACTGGGACAGGGGAATCATTACAATGAGCAGTTCTTC. Translation gives CASSRLGQGNHYNEQFF.

The chain employs TRBV18 and TRBJ2-2, with a tentative D call TRBD1 (5 bases). CDR1 KGHSH and CDR2 LQKENI come from the germline V gene. The CDR3 length is 16 residues. The V end was cut by 3 bases, the J end by 1 base, with 12 bases between. Here the CDR3 reads CASSPRTPLNTGELFF. Written as DNA, the CDR3 is TGTGCCAGCTCACCTCGGACACCCCTGAACACCGGGGAGCTGTTTTTT.

This clonotype was counted a few times. The chain employs TRBV7-9 and TRBJ2-7; D is unclear. CDR3 size: 15 residues. Germline CDR1 reads SEHNR; CDR2 reads FQNEAQ (reference sequence). The V end was cut by 6 bases, the J end by 3 bases, with 18 bases between. The CDR3 loop is CASSSAHSFNYEQYF. The CDR3 region has the DNA TGTGCCAGCAGTTCTGCTCACTCCTTCAACTACGAGCAGTACTTC.